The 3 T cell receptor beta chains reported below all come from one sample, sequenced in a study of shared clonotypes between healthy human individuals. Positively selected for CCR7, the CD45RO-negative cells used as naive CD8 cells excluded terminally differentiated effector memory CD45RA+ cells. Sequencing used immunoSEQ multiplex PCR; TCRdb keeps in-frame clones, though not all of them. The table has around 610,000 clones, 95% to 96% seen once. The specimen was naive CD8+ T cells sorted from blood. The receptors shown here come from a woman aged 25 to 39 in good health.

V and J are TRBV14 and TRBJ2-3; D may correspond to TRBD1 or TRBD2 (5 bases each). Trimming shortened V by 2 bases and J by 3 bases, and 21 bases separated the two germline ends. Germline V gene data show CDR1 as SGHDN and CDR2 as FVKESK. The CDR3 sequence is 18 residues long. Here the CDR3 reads CASSQTPPGTGWTDTQYF. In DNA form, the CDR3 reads TGTGCCAGCAGCCAAACACCTCCCGGGACGGGCTGGACAGATACGCAGTATTTT.

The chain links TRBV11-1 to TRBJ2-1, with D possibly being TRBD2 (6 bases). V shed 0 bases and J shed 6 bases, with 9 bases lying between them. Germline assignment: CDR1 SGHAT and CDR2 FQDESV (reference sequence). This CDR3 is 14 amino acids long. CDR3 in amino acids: CASSLAGGSNEQFF. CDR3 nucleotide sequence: TGTGCCAGCAGCTTAGCGGGAGGCAGCAATGAGCAGTTCTTC.

Here the CDR3 reads CASSLSAPGETQYF. CDR3 bases: TGTGCCAGCAGTTTATCGGCCCCAGGAGAGACCCAGTACTTC. The chain carries TRBV27 and TRBJ2-5, with D unresolved. Between the trimmed V and J ends, which lost 0 bases and 4 bases, there was a span of 9 bases. Germline CDR1 and CDR2: MNHEY and SMNVEV (reference sequence). The CDR3 covers 14 residues.